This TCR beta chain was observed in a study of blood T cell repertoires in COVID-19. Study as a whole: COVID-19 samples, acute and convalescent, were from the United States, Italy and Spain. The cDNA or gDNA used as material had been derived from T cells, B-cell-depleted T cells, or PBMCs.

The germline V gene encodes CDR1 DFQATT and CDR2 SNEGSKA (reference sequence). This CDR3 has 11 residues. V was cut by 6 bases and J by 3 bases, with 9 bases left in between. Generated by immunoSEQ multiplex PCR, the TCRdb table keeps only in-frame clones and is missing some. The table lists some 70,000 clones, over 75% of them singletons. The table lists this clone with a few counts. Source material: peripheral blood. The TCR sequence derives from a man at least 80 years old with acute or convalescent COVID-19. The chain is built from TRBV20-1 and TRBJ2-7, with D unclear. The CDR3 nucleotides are TGCAGTGCCCCCGAGCGCTACGAGCAGTACTTC. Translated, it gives CSAPERYEQYF.